One and the same sample provided the 13 T cell receptor beta chains below, sequenced in a study of blood T cell repertoires in COVID-19. Produced via immunoSEQ multiplex PCR; TCRdb's table is partial and in-frame only. The data hold around 250,000 clones, with 86% observed a single time. Source material: peripheral blood. The source of these receptors is a man older than 75 with acute or convalescent COVID-19.

This chain joins TRBV3-1 (or the pseudogene TRBV3-2) and TRBJ2-4; 9 positions match TRBD2. This CDR3 comprises 16 residues. Germline V lookup: CDR1 LGHDT, CDR2 YNNKEL (reference sequence). With V trimmed by 4 bases and J by 3 bases, 7 bases remained unmatched. CDR3 sequence (DNA): TGTGCCAGCAGCCTCCTGGCGGGAGGGGTCAAAAACATTCAGTACTTC. Residues: CASSLLAGGVKNIQYF.

Written as DNA, the CDR3 is TGTGCCAGCAGCACCACACCCTACAATGAGCAGTTCTTC. The encoded protein is CASSTTPYNEQFF. The chain joins TRBV7-3 to TRBJ2-1; no definite D call. Trimming took 5 bases from V and 2 from J, leaving 7 bases between them. CDR1 is SGHTA and CDR2 is FQGTGA in the germline V gene. This CDR3 contains 13 residues.

This clone was detected only a few times. The V call is TRBV6-2 or TRBV6-3, the J call TRBJ1-5, with 7 bases fitting TRBD1. The V gene's germline CDR1 is MNHEY and CDR2 SVGEGT. The CDR3 has 14 amino acids. The trim removed 5 bases at V and 8 bases at J, leaving 9 bases unmatched. For the CDR3, the DNA is TGTGCCAGCAGTCAGAGACAGGGACTTGAGCCCCAGCATTTT. Its protein product is CASSQRQGLEPQHF.

This clone was counted a few times. This chain joins TRBV25-1 and TRBJ1-5, with a weak D call TRBD1 (5 bases). The germline V gene encodes CDR1 MGHDK and CDR2 SYGVNS. Trimming cost V 11 bases and J 5 bases, with 13 bases left between them. The CDR3 length is 12 residues. The CDR3 region has the DNA TGTGCCTGGAGGGAGGGGTATCAGCCCCAGCATTTT. Its translation is CAWREGYQPQHF. The variable domain in full, completed from reference TRBV25-1 and TRBJ1-5, reads EADIYQTPRYLVIGTGKKITLECSQTMGHDKMYWYQQDPGMELHLIHYSYGVNSTEKGDLSSESTVSRIRTEHFPLTLESARPSHTSQYLCAWREGYQPQHFGDGTRLSIL.

J is TRBJ1-6 and V is TRBV5-1; TRBD1 aligns across 7 bases. Germline lookup yields CDR1 SGHRS and CDR2 YFSETQ. V was clipped by 4 bases and J by 9 bases; unmatched bases: 13. The CDR3 has 16 amino acids. CDR3 nucleotide sequence: TGCGCCAGCAGCGGCGGGACAGTCCGGGGGGGTTCACCCCTCCACTTT. It yields the protein CASSGGTVRGGSPLHF. The full variable domain, completed using reference TRBV5-1 and TRBJ1-6, is KAGVTQTPRYLIKTRGQQVTLSCSPISGHRSVSWYQQTPGQGLQFLFEYFSETQRNKGNFPGRFSGRQFSNSRSEMNVSTLELGDSALYLCASSGGTVRGGSPLHFGNGTRLTVT.

This clone appeared a few times. This chain uses TRBV2 with TRBJ2-3; TRBD1 matches 7 bases. The germline V gene has CDR1 SNHLY and CDR2 FYNNEI. Unmatched junction bases numbered 4, after V lost 4 bases and J lost 0 bases. The CDR3 totals 15 residues. CDR3 in DNA: TGTGCCAGCAGTGGGGCCAGGGGGAGCACAGATACGCAGTATTTT. This gives the protein CASSGARGSTDTQYF. Full variable domain (rest looked up from reference TRBV2 and TRBJ2-3): EPEVTQTPSHQVTQMGQEVILRCVPISNHLYFYWYRQILGQKVEFLVSFYNNEISEKSEIFDDQFSVERPDGSNFTLKIRSTKLEDSAMYFCASSGARGSTDTQYFGPGTRLTVL.

The chain employs TRBV2 and TRBJ2-7; 7 bases fit TRBD1. Germline values: CDR1 SNHLY, CDR2 FYNNEI. The ends lost 7 bases at V and 3 bases at J; junction bases unmatched: 6. This CDR3 is 13 amino acids long. This CDR3 reads CASKMAGGYEQYF. Written as DNA, the CDR3 is TGTGCCAGCAAAATGGCAGGGGGCTACGAGCAGTACTTC.

The chain is built from TRBV12-3 or TRBV12-4 and TRBJ1-2, with D maybe TRBD1 (6 bases). Trimming stripped 2 bases from V and 4 bases from J, with 8 bases between. This CDR3 comprises 13 residues. In DNA form, the CDR3 reads TGTGCCAGCAGTTTAACGACAGGCTATGGCTACACCTTC. Translation: CASSLTTGYGYTF.

This rearrangement joins TRBV29-1 to TRBJ2-1, with 15 nucleotides matching TRBD2. Unmatched junction bases numbered 7, after V lost 8 bases and J lost 8 bases. The CDR3 has 14 amino acids. Germline CDR1 SQVTM, CDR2 ANQGSEA. CDR3 in DNA: TGCAGCCTCCGGACTAGCGGGAGGGGGGATGAGCAGTTCTTC. It is translated as CSLRTSGRGDEQFF.

This rearrangement joins TRBV2 to TRBJ2-3; TRBD2 is a possible D gene (6 bases). The V end was cut by 4 bases, the J end by 2 bases, with 10 bases between. The CDR3 consists of 14 residues. Germline-derived CDR1 and CDR2 are SNHLY and FYNNEI. The CDR3 nucleotides are TGTGCCAGCAGTGCCCGGGAGTACACAGATACGCAGTATTTT. Protein: CASSAREYTDTQYF.

This chain joins TRBV5-4 and TRBJ2-5; 14 bases line up with TRBD2. Trimming took 4 bases from V and 1 from J; bases not matched to a gene: 9. CDR1 is SGHNT and CDR2 is YYREEE in the germline V gene (reference sequence). This CDR3 has 18 amino acids. The CDR3 here is CASSGGLAGASFQETQYF. CDR3 coding DNA: TGTGCCAGCAGCGGGGGACTAGCGGGGGCCTCCTTCCAAGAGACCCAGTACTTC.

V usage is TRBV11-2 and J usage is TRBJ1-4, with TRBD1 as a possible D gene (5 bases). Germline CDR1 SGHAT, CDR2 FQNNGV. The ends were cut back, 5 bases at V and 5 bases at J, with 12 bases in the middle. The length of the CDR3 is 14 residues. CDR3 protein: CASSRDRLNEKLFF. In DNA, the CDR3 is TGTGCCAGCAGCCGAGACAGACTCAATGAAAAACTGTTTTTT.

The chain employs TRBV4-1 and TRBJ2-6; TRBD1 is a possible D gene (6 bases). V dropped 0 bases and J dropped 4 bases, with 16 bases sitting between them. The CDR3 contains 18 residues. Germline CDR1 is MGHRA and CDR2 is YSYEKL. The CDR3, as DNA: TGCGCCAGCAGCCAAGATACAGGGACCCCGGCGGGGGCCAACGTCCTGACTTTC. Protein: CASSQDTGTPAGANVLTF.